This T cell receptor beta chain was recorded in a study of blood T cell repertoires in COVID-19. As for the study in general: The United States, Italy and Spain provided the acute and convalescent COVID-19 samples. Nucleic acid was either cDNA or gDNA, and it came from T cells, B-cell-depleted T cells, or PBMCs.

This clone occurred a few times. Germline V gene lookup returns CDR1 SGHVS and CDR2 FQNEAQ. This CDR3 region has 19 residues. J was trimmed by 4 bases and V by 1 base; bases with no gene match: 15. Per the original data handling: Nucleated cell number was recorded as an estimate derived from reference gene primer amplification. Assay used: immunoSEQ multiplex PCR; TCRdb lists only in-frame clones, some missing. V and J calls and clone size follow that table, whereas D and trimming were derived from the DNA. The repertoire holds more than 200,000 clones, around four fifths seen once, with around 26% in the top ten.

The receptor's source is a man aged 40-55 years with acute or convalescent COVID-19. The chain uses TRBV7-8 and TRBJ2-7, with 11 bases aligning to TRBD2. The sample comprised peripheral blood. This CDR3 is CASSLVSRLAGRGGYEQYF. CDR3 sequence (DNA): TGTGCCAGCAGCTTAGTTTCTCGACTAGCGGGAAGAGGAGGATACGAGCAGTACTTC.